The clone carrying this T cell receptor beta chain was seen many times. Looked up from germline, CDR1 is MNHNY and CDR2 is SVGAGI (reference sequence). Trimming removed 7 bases from V and 3 bases from J; junction bases left unmatched: 7. The CDR3 loop spans 14 amino acids. The data originate from a study of T cells after yellow fever vaccination. MiXCR was run by TCRdb on the 5' RACE reads, yielding one entry per CDR3 protein. The sample includes some 250,000 distinct CDR3 sequences, roughly 3.5% seen only once; the top ten take approximately 18%. This material consisted of PBMCs, taken 15 days after the yellow fever booster vaccination. The V call is TRBV6-6, the J call TRBJ2-7; TRBD1 agrees at 9 bases. The TCR comes from a young man who received the YFV17D yellow fever vaccine. CDR3 nucleotide sequence: TGTGCCAGCACCACCGGACAGGGGTACTACGAGCAGTACGTC. This gives the protein CASTTGQGYYEQYV.